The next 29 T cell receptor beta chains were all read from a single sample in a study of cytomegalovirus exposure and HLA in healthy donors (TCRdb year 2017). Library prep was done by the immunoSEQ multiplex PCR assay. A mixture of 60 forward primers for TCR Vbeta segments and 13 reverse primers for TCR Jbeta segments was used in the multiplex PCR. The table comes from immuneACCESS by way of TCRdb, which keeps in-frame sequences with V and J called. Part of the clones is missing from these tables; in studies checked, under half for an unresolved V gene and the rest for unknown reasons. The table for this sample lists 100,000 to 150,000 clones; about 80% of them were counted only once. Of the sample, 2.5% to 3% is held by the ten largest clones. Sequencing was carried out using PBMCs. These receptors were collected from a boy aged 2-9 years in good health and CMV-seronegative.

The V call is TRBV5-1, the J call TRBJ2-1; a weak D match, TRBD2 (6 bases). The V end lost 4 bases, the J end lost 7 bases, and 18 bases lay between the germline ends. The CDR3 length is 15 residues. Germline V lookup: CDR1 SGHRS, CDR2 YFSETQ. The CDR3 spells CASSPDVGTSNEQFF. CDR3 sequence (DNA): TGCGCCAGCAGCCCCGATGTGGGGACTTCGAATGAGCAGTTCTTC. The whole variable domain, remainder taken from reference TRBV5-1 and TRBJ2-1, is KAGVTQTPRYLIKTRGQQVTLSCSPISGHRSVSWYQQTPGQGLQFLFEYFSETQRNKGNFPGRFSGRQFSNSRSEMNVSTLELGDSALYLCASSPDVGTSNEQFFGPGTRLTVL.

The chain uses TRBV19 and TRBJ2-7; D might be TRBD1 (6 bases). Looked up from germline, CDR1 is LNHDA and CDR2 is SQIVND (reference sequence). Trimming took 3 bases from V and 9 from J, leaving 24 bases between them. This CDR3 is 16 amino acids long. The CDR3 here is CASSIRLDSLIGGQYF. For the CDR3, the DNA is TGTGCCAGTAGTATCAGGTTGGACAGCCTAATAGGGGGGCAGTACTTC.

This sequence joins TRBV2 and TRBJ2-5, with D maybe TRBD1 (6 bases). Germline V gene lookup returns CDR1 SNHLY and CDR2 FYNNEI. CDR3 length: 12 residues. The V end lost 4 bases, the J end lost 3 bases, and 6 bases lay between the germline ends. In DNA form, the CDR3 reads TGTGCCAGCAGTGGGACAGAAGAGACCCAGTACTTC. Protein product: CASSGTEETQYF.

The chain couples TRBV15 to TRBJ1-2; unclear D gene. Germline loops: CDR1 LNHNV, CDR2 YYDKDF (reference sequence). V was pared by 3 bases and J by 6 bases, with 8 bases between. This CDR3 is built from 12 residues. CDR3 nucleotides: TGTGCCACCAGCAGTTCTTCTAATGGCTACACCTTC. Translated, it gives CATSSSSNGYTF.

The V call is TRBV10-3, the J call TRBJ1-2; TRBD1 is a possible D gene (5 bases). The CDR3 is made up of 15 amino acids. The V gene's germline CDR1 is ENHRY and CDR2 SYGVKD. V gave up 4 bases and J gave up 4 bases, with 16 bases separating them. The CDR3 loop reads CAISGDSESSYGYTF. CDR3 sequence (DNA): TGTGCCATCAGTGGGGACTCCGAATCCTCCTATGGCTACACCTTC.

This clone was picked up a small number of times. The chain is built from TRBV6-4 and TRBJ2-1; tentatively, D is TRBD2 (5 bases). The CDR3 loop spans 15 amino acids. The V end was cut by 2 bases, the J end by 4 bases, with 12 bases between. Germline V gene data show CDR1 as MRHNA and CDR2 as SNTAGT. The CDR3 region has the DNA TGTGCCAGCAGTGACGGGAGTAGCGAATACAATGAGCAGTTCTTC. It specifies CASSDGSSEYNEQFF.

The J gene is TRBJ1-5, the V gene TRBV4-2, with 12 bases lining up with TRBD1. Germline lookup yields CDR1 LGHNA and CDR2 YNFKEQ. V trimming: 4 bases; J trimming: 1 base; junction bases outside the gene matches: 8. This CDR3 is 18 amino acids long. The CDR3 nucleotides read TGTGCCAGCAGCCGATCGGGACAGGGGGCGGGAAGCAATCAGCCCCAGCATTTT. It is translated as CASSRSGQGAGSNQPQHF.

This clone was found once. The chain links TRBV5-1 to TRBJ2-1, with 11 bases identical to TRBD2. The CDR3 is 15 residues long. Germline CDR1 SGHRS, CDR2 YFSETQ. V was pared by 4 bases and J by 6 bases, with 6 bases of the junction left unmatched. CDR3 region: CASSDSGGAANEQFF. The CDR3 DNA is TGCGCCAGCAGCGATAGCGGGGGGGCGGCCAATGAGCAGTTCTTC. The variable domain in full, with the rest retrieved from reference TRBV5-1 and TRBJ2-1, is KAGVTQTPRYLIKTRGQQVTLSCSPISGHRSVSWYQQTPGQGLQFLFEYFSETQRNKGNFPGRFSGRQFSNSRSEMNVSTLELGDSALYLCASSDSGGAANEQFFGPGTRLTVL.

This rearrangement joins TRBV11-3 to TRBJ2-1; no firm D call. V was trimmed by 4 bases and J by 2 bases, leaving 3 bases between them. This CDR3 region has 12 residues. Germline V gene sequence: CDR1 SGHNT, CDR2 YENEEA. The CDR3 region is CASSSAYNEQFF. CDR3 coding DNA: TGTGCCAGCAGCTCAGCCTACAATGAGCAGTTCTTC.

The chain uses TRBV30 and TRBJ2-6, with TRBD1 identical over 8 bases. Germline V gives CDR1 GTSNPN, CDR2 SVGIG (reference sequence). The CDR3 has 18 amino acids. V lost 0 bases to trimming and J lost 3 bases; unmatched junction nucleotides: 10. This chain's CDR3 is CAWSVRPGRGLGANVLTF. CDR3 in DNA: TGTGCCTGGAGTGTACGTCCGGGCAGGGGGCTTGGGGCCAACGTCCTGACTTTC.

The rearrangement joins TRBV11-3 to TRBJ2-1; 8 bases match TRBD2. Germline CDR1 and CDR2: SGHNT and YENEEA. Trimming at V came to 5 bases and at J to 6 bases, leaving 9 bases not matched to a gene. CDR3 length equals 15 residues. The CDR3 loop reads CASSAPLAGLNEQFF. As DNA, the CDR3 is TGTGCCAGCAGCGCACCGCTAGCGGGTCTCAATGAGCAGTTCTTC.

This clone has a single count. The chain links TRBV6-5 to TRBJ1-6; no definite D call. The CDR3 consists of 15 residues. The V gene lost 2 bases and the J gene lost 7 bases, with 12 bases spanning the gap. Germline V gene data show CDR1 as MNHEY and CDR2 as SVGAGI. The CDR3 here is CASSYGGVENSPLHF. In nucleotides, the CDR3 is TGTGCCAGCAGTTACGGTGGAGTGGAGAATTCACCCCTCCACTTT.

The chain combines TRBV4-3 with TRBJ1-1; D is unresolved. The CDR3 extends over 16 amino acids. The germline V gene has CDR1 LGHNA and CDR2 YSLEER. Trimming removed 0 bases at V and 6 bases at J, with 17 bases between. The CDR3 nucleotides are TGCGCCAGCAGCCAAGACGAGTTTGGAGTCGTGCCTGAAGCTTTCTTT. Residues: CASSQDEFGVVPEAFF.

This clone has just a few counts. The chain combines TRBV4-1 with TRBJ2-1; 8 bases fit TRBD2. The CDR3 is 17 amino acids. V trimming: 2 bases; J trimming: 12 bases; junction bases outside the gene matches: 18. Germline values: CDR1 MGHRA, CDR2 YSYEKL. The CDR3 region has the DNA TGCGCCAGCAGCCAACGGGAAAGGTGGCGGGAGGCCCGTGGGCAGTTCTTC. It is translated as CASSQRERWREARGQFF.

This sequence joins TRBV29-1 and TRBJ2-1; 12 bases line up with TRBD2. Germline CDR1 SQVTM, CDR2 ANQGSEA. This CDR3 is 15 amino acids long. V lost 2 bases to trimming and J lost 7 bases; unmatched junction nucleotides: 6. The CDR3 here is CSVESSGLAGNEQFF. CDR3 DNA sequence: TGCAGCGTTGAATCTAGTGGACTAGCGGGAAATGAGCAGTTCTTC.

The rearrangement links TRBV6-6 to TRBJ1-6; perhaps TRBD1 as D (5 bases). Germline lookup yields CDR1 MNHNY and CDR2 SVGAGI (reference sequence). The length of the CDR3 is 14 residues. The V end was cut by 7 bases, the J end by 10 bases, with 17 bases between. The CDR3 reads CASTYYQGYSPLHF. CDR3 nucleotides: TGTGCCAGCACCTATTATCAGGGTTACTCACCCCTCCACTTT.

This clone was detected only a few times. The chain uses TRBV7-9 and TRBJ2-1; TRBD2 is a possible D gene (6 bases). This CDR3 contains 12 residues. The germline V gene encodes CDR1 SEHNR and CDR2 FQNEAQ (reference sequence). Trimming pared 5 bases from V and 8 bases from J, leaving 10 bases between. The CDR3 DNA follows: TGTGCCAGCAGCGGGGAGGTCTATGAGCAGTTCTTC. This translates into CASSGEVYEQFF.

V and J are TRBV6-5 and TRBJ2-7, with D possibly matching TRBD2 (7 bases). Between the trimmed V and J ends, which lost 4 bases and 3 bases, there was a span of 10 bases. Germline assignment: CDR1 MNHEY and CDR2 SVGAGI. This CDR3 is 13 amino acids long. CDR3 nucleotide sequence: TGTGCCAGCAGTTGGGGGGGACACTACGAGCAGTACTTC. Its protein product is CASSWGGHYEQYF.

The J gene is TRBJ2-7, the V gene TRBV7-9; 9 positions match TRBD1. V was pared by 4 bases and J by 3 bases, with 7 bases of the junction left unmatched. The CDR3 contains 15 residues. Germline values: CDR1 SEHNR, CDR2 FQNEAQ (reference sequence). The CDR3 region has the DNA TGTGCCAGCAGCTCCCCGGGACAGGGTCACTACGAGCAGTACGTC. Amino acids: CASSSPGQGHYEQYV.

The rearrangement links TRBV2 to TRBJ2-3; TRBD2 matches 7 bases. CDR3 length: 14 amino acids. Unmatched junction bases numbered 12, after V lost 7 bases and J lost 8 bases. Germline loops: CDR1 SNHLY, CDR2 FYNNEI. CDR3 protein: CASIAGEGFGTQYF. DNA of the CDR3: TGTGCCAGCATAGCTGGGGAGGGGTTCGGTACGCAGTATTTT. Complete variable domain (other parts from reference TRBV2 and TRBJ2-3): EPEVTQTPSHQVTQMGQEVILRCVPISNHLYFYWYRQILGQKVEFLVSFYNNEISEKSEIFDDQFSVERPDGSNFTLKIRSTKLEDSAMYFCASIAGEGFGTQYFGPGTRLTVL.

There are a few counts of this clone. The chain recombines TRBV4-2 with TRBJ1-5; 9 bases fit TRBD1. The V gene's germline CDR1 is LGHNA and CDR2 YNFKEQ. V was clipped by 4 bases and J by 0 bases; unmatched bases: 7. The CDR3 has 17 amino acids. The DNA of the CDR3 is TGTGCCAGCAGCCCGGGACAGGGTCAATATAGCAATCAGCCCCAGCATTTT. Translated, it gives CASSPGQGQYSNQPQHF.

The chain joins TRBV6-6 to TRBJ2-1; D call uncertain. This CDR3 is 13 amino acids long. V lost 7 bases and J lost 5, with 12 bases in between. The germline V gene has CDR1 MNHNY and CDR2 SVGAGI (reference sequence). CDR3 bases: TGTGCCAGCACCAACCCCAGGCACAATGAGCAGTTCTTC. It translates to CASTNPRHNEQFF.

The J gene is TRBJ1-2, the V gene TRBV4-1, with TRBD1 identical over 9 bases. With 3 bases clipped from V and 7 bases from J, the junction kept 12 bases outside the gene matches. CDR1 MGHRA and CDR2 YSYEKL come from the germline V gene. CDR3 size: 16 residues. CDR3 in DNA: TGCGCCAGCAGCCACCTTACAGGACAGGGGTTCGGTGGCTACACCTTC. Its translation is CASSHLTGQGFGGYTF.

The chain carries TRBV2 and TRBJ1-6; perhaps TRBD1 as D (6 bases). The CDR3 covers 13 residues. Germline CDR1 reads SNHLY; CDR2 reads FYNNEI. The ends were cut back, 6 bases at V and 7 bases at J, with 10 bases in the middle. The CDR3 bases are TGTGCCAGCAGGGACAGCCGGAATTCACCCCTCCACTTT. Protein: CASRDSRNSPLHF.

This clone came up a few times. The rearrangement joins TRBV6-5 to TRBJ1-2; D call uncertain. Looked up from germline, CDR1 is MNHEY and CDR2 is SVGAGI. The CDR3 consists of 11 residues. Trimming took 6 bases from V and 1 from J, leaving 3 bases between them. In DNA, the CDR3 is TGTGCCAGCAGCCGTAACTATGGCTACACCTTC. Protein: CASSRNYGYTF.

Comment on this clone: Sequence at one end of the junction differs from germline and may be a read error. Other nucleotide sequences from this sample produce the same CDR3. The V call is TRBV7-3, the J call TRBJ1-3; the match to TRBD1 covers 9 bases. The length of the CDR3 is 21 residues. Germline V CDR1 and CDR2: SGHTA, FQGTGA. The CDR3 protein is CASSLPFNRDRVLPSGNTIYF. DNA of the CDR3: TGTGCCAGCAGCTTACCCTTTAACCGGGACAGGGTTCTACCCTCTGGAAATACCATATATTTT.

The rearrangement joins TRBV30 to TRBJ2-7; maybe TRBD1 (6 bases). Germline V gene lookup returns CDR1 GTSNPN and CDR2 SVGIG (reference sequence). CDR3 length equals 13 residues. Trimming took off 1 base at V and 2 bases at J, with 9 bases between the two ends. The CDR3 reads CAWSGDTTYEQYV. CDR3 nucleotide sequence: TGTGCCTGGAGTGGGGACACCACCTACGAGCAGTACGTC.

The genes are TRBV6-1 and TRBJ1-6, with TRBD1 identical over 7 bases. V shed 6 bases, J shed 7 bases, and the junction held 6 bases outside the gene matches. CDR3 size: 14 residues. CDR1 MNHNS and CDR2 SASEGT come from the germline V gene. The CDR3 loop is CASRPETGNSPLHF. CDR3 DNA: TGTGCCAGCAGACCGGAGACAGGGAATTCACCCCTCCACTTT.

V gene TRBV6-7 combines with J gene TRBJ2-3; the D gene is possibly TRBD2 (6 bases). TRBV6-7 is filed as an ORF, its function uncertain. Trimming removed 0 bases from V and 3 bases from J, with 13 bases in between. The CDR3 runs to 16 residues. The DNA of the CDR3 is TGTGCCAGCAGTTACTCGGGTCGGCTAGCGACAGATACGCAGTATTTT. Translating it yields CASSYSGRLATDTQYF.